This T cell receptor beta chain was obtained from a study of identical twins. Only a few counts were recorded for this clonotype. V dropped 6 bases and J dropped 3; count of bases not matched to a gene: 4. Germline values: CDR1 MNHEY, CDR2 SVGEGT. The CDR3 has 13 residues. A universal primer site was created by template switching, with the cDNA bearing unique molecular identifiers. MiXCR, run by TCRdb on the 5' RACE reads, gives a single entry per CDR3 protein. The table includes about 500,000 distinct CDR3 sequences, approximately 14% detected once. These sequences were also reported in another study, on yellow fever vaccine responses in identical twins.

Sequencing was performed on CD4+ T cells sorted from blood. The sequence was collected from a young woman in good health. This sequence joins TRBV6-2 or TRBV6-3 and TRBJ2-5; 7 bases are shared with TRBD1. For the CDR3, the DNA is TGTGCCAGCAGAGGGACAGCAGAAGAGACCCAGTACTTC. Its translation: CASRGTAEETQYF.